This T cell receptor (beta chain) was identified during a study of blood T cell repertoires in COVID-19. Original data processing: Cell counts per sample came from amplifying reference gene primers. The method was immunoSEQ multiplex PCR; TCRdb's version includes in-frame clones alone and lacks a portion of them. The DNA gave D and trimming, while V, J and clone size come from that table. The sample has about 250,000 clones, around 87% seen once. With 3 bases removed from V and 3 bases from J, the gap between germline ends came to 9 bases. In germline, CDR1 is SGHRS, CDR2 YFSETQ. The CDR3 contains 13 residues. The study assigned cohorts using participant-reported clinical history.

The sequencing input was PBMCs or T cells enriched from blood (not recorded which). The clonotype originates from a woman aged 25 to 39 with acute COVID-19. The chain joins TRBV5-1 to TRBJ1-1; D gene uncertain. The CDR3 is CASSSGIDTEAFF. The CDR3 DNA follows: TGCGCCAGCAGCTCCGGGATTGACACTGAAGCTTTCTTT.